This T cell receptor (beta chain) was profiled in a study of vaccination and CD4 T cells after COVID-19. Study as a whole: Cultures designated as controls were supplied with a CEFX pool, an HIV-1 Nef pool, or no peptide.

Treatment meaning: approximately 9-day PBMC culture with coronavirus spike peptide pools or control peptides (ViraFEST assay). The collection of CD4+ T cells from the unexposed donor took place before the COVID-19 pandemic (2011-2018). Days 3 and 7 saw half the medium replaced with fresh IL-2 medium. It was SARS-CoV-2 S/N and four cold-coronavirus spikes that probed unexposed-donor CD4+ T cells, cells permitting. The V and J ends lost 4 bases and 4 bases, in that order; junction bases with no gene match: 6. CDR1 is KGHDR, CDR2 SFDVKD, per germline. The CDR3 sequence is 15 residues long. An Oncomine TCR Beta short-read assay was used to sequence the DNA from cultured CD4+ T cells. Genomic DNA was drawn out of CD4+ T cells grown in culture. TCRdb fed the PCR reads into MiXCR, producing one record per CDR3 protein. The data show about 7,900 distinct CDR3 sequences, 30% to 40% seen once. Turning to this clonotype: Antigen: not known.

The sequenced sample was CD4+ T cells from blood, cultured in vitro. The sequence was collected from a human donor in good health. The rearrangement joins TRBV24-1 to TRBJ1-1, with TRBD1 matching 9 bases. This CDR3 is CATSDPGQGSTEAFF. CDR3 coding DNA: TGTGCCACCAGTGACCCCGGACAGGGGAGCACTGAAGCTTTCTTT.